A selection of T cell receptor beta chains follows, all from one sample in a study of cytomegalovirus exposure and HLA in healthy donors. Assay used: immunoSEQ multiplex PCR; TCRdb lists only in-frame clones, some missing. The table has over 100,000 clones, approximately 80% seen once; the top ten hold around 1.5%. Specimen: PBMCs. The receptors shown here come from a woman between 35 and 50 years old in good health and CMV-seronegative. Both conserved end residues are part of each CDR3. The D gene is left open where the match is weak. Only some rows state a clone size, as once, few, many or a class for expanded clones.

v_gene,abundance,d_gene,j_gene,CDR3aa,CDR3nt
TRBV14,-,TRBD2,TRBJ2-1,CASRTTSGGAGEQFF,TGTGCCAGCAGGACGACTAGCGGGGGGGCGGGTGAGCAGTTCTTC
TRBV19,-,-,TRBJ1-5,CASSILPGQGNQPQHF,TGTGCCAGTAGTATCTTACCAGGGCAGGGGAATCAGCCCCAGCATTTT
TRBV5-1,-,-,TRBJ2-7,CASSWRGNYEQYF,TGCGCCAGCAGCTGGCGGGGAAACTACGAGCAGTACTTC
TRBV10-1,once,-,TRBJ1-1,CASRGRGEAFF,TGCGCCAGCAGGGGCAGGGGAGAAGCTTTCTTT
TRBV10-3,-,TRBD1,TRBJ1-6,CAISDLGQGYLLGNSPLHF,TGTGCCATCAGTGATTTGGGACAGGGATATTTACTGGGTAATTCACCCCTCCACTTT
TRBV5-6,few,TRBD1,TRBJ2-7,CASSLVDRGGSEQYF,TGTGCCAGCAGCTTGGTTGACAGGGGCGGGTCCGAGCAGTACTTC
TRBV9,-,-,TRBJ2-7,CASSVDAGSYEQYF,TGTGCCAGCAGCGTAGATGCAGGCTCCTACGAGCAGTACTTC
TRBV29-1,-,TRBD1,TRBJ1-1,CSVEPDRVNTEAFF,TGCAGCGTTGAGCCGGACAGGGTGAACACTGAAGCTTTCTTT
TRBV5-1,-,TRBD1,TRBJ2-2,CASRTQGFGELFF,TGCGCCAGCAGGACACAGGGGTTCGGGGAGCTGTTTTTT
TRBV19,-,-,TRBJ1-4,CASTQGMFGKLFF,TGTGCCAGTACGCAGGGGATGTTTGGAAAACTGTTTTTT
TRBV5-4,-,TRBD2,TRBJ2-1,CASSSNTRLAGISYNEQFF,TGTGCCAGCAGCTCCAATACCCGACTAGCGGGGATCTCCTACAATGAGCAGTTCTTC
TRBV6-5,-,TRBD2,TRBJ2-7,CASSSPGGDTYF,TGTGCCAGCAGTTCGCCCGGGGGGGACACGTACTTC
TRBV4-2,-,TRBD2,TRBJ2-1,CASSSWTSGGNNEQFF,TGTGCCAGCAGCTCCTGGACTAGCGGGGGCAACAATGAGCAGTTCTTC
TRBV10-3,once,TRBD1,TRBJ1-4,CAIRPGQGGEKLFF,TGTGCCATCAGGCCGGGACAGGGGGGTGAAAAACTGTTTTTT
TRBV9,-,-,TRBJ1-5,CASSVGAALEPQHF,TGTGCCAGCAGCGTAGGGGCAGCTTTAGAGCCCCAGCATTTT
TRBV7-9,-,-,TRBJ1-1,CASSLSQGGSRAFF,TGTGCCAGCAGCTTAAGCCAGGGAGGGTCGAGAGCTTTCTTT
TRBV10-2,-,-,TRBJ2-7,CASSERYEQYF,TGCGCCAGCAGTGAACGGTACGAGCAGTACTTC
TRBV6-5,few,TRBD1,TRBJ1-1,CASSYSDRETEAFF,TGTGCCAGCAGTTACTCGGACAGGGAGACTGAAGCTTTCTTT
TRBV6-4,-,TRBD1,TRBJ2-3,CASSEQGGWSTQYF,TGTGCCAGCAGTGAACAGGGGGGCTGGTCCACGCAGTATTTT
TRBV2,once,-,TRBJ1-6,CASREGSANSPLHF,TGTGCCAGCAGGGAGGGGTCGGCGAATTCACCCCTCCACTTT
TRBV6-5,-,-,TRBJ2-2,CASSYLGENTGELFF,TGTGCCAGCAGTTACTTAGGGGAGAACACCGGGGAGCTGTTTTTT
TRBV7-9,-,-,TRBJ1-2,CASSSPGGNYGYTF,TGTGCCAGCAGCTCGCCTGGGGGGAACTATGGCTACACCTTC
TRBV29-1,-,-,TRBJ2-7,CSARGLYEQYF,TGCAGCGCCCGAGGTCTCTACGAGCAGTACTTC
TRBV28,-,-,TRBJ2-5,CASSSQGSGETQYF,TGTGCCAGCAGTTCCCAGGGGTCGGGGGAGACCCAGTACTTC
TRBV2,once,TRBD1,TRBJ2-2,CASRSGTGFTGELFF,TGTGCCAGCAGGTCCGGGACAGGGTTCACCGGGGAGCTGTTTTTT
TRBV25-1,many,-,TRBJ1-2,CASSESAGYGYTF,TGTGCCAGCAGTGAATCGGCAGGCTATGGCTACACCTTC
TRBV7-9,-,-,TRBJ1-2,CASSLVQDRGYTF,TGTGCCAGCAGCTTAGTACAGGATCGCGGCTACACCTTC
TRBV7-2,-,-,TRBJ1-5,CASSLGYPPLQPQHF,TGTGCCAGCAGCTTAGGCTACCCCCCACTTCAGCCCCAGCATTTT
TRBV11-1,-,TRBD1,TRBJ2-7,CASSHRDSYEQYF,TGTGCCAGCAGCCACCGGGACAGCTACGAGCAGTACTTC
TRBV28,-,-,TRBJ1-5,CASRGAEPQHF,TGTGCCAGCAGGGGCGCCGAACCCCAGCATTTT
TRBV4-1,-,-,TRBJ1-2,CASSQDWVEGRYGYTF,TGCGCCAGCAGCCAGGACTGGGTGGAAGGCCGCTATGGCTACACCTTC
TRBV7-9,-,-,TRBJ1-6,CASGSGYNSPLHF,TGTGCCAGCGGATCAGGGTACAATTCACCCCTCCACTTT
TRBV11-1,-,-,TRBJ1-6,CASSFIGRPRGGSPLHF,TGTGCCAGCAGCTTTATCGGCCGACCCCGAGGAGGGTCACCCCTCCACTTT
TRBV5-4,-,-,TRBJ2-7,CASSSRTIGHEQYF,TGTGCCAGCAGCTCACGGACTATCGGCCACGAGCAGTACTTC
TRBV28,-,-,TRBJ1-3,CASILGPSSGNTIYF,TGTGCCAGCATCCTTGGGCCCTCCTCTGGAAACACCATATATTTT
TRBV11-2,-,-,TRBJ1-2,CASSSTSAGYGYTF,TGTGCCAGCAGCTCTACGAGCGCTGGCTATGGCTACACCTTC
TRBV7-8,-,-,TRBJ1-6,CASSLRLGQSYNSPLHF,TGTGCCAGCAGCCTAAGGTTGGGACAATCCTATAATTCACCCCTCCACTTT